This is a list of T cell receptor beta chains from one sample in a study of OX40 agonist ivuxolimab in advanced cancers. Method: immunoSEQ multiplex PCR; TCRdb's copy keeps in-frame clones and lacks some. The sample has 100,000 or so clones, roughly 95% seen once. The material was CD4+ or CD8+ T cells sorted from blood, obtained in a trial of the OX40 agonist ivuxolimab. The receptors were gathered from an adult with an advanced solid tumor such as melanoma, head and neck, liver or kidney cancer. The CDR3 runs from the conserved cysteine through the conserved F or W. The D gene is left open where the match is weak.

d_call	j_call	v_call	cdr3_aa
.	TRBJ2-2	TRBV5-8	CASSDVGKGANTGELFF
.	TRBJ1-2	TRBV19	CASSIGSGLHYGYTF
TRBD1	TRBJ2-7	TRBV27	CASMGQGNYEQYF
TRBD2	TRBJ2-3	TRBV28	CASSLGSLAGTDTQYF
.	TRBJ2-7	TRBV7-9	CASSAVPYEQYF
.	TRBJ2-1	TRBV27	CASSWGGNYNEQFF
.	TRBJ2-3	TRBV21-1	CASRGGLYSTDTQYF
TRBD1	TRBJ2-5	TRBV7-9	CASSPTANPGQGGETQYF
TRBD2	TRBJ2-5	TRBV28	CASSRAGRQETQYF
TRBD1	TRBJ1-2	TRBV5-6	CASSLFATGSNYGYTF
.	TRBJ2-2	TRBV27	CASSLGVANTGELFF
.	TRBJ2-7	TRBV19	CASSWGSEQYF
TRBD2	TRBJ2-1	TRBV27	CASSPPKPGLGYNEQFF
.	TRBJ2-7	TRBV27	CASSLRGIYEQYF
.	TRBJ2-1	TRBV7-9	CASSSPGTGNEQFF
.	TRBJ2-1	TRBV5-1	CASSWGWDNEQFF
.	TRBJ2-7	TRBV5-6	CASSLNPSSYEQYF
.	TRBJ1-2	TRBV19	CATPDETVPYGYTF
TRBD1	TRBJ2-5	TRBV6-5	CASSYYGTGIQETQYF
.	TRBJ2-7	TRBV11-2	CASSFDYAEQYF
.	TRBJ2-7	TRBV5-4	CASSSGTATYEQYF
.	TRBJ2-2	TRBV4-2	CASRGESGGGELFF
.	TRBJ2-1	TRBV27	CASSLFPPNGYSEQFF
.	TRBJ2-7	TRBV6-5	CASSYSDGYEQYF
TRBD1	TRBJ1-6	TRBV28	CASTPTGAGSPLHF
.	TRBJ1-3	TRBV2	CASSAATGNTIYF
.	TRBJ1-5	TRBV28	CASSLAVSRSNQPQHF
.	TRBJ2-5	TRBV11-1	CASSTPPGEAGETQYF
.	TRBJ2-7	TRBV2	CASSERGASYEQYF
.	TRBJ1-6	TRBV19	CASSMSSDYNSPLHF
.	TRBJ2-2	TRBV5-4	CASSFGAFNTGELFF
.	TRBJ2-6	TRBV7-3	CASSPGEGGANVLTF
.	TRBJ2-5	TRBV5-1	CASSGGYQETQYF
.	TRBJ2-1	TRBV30	CAWDQTGSPYNEQFF
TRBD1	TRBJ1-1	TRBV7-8	CASSLDGQGIGMNTEAFF
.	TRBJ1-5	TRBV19	CASSIDMGGNQPQHF
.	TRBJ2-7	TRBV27	CAVGLAYEQYF
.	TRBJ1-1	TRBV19	CASSTGLGAFTEAFF
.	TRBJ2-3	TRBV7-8	CASSRSTDTQYF
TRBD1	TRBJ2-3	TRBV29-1	CSVAGTDISTDTQYF